This T cell receptor beta chain was profiled in a study of T cell changes during pregnancy in multiple sclerosis. This table comes from immunoSEQ multiplex PCR, and its TCRdb copy is limited to in-frame clones, with some not included. Of 65,000 to 85,000 clones in the sample, 92% are singletons; the top ten hold over 1.1%. The CDR3 is 13 residues long. Germline CDR1 reads LNHDA; CDR2 reads SQIVND (reference sequence). V was cut by 1 base and J by 4 bases, with 4 bases left in between. This chain uses TRBV19 with TRBJ2-2; D is ambiguous. This receptor was taken from a female donor with multiple sclerosis, enrolled in a pregnancy study. The material was peripheral blood, obtained after pregnancy. In DNA, the CDR3 is TGTGCCAGTAGTATAGCCGTCACCGGGGAGCTGTTTTTT. Protein: CASSIAVTGELFF. Looking up the rest from reference TRBV19 and TRBJ2-2 gives the full variable domain: DGGITQSPKYLFRKEGQNVTLSCEQNLNHDAMYWYRQDPGQGLRLIYYSQIVNDFQKGDIAEGYSVSREKKESFPLTVTSAQKNPTAFYLCASSIAVTGELFFGEGSRLTVL.